This T cell receptor (beta chain) appears in the sequencing data of a study of blood T cell repertoires in COVID-19. Looking at the study overall: Samples representing acute and convalescent COVID-19 were sourced from the United States, Italy and Spain. PBMCs, B-cell-depleted T cells, or T cells provided the cDNA or gDNA that made up the material.

The CDR3 length is 14 residues. Trimming took 7 bases from V and 7 from J; bases not matched to a gene: 13. Looked up from germline, CDR1 is SQVTM and CDR2 is ANQGSEA. The table came from immunoSEQ multiplex PCR; TCRdb's copy has only in-frame clones and leaves some out. The sample lists 89,000 or so clones, around 96% occurring once. The rearrangement joins TRBV29-1 to TRBJ1-2; 9 positions agree with TRBD1. Sequencing was performed on peripheral blood. This TCR was sampled from a human donor with active COVID-19. The donor label of this sample is uncertain. The CDR3 DNA reads as TGCAGCGCTCCTACCAAGGGACAGGGTCTTGGCTACACCTTC. This translates into CSAPTKGQGLGYTF.